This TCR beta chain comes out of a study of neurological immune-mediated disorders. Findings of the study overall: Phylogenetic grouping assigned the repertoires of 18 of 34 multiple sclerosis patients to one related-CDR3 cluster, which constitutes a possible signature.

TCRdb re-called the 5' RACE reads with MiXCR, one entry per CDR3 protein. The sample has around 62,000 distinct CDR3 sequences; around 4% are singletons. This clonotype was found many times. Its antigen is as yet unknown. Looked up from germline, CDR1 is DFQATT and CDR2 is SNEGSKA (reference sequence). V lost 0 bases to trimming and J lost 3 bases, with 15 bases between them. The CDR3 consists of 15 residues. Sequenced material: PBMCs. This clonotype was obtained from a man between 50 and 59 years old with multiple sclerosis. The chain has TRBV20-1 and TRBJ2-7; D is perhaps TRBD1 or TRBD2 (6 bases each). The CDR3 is CSARDPGATSYEQYF. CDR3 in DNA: TGCAGTGCTAGAGATCCGGGGGCAACGAGCTACGAGCAGTACTTC.